This T cell receptor (beta chain) is drawn from a study of control samples from healthy donors and cancer patients. Using immunoSEQ multiplex PCR, the repertoire was profiled, and TCRdb retains in-frame clones only, with some absent. The sample has 150,000 or so clones; 93% are singletons. The germline V gene has CDR1 MNHEY and CDR2 SVGAGI. Unmatched junction bases numbered 9, after V lost 8 bases and J lost 2 bases. This CDR3 region has 15 residues. This clone showed up just once. Sequenced: blood. The V call is TRBV6-5, the J call TRBJ2-3; 8 bases match TRBD2. The clonotype was recovered from a man over 45 in good health. This chain's CDR3 is CASLRSGSVTDTQYF. DNA for the CDR3: TGTGCCAGCCTCCGCAGCGGGAGTGTCACAGATACGCAGTATTTT.